A single sample is the source of the 27 T cell receptor beta chains below, sequenced in a study of shared clonotypes between healthy human individuals. Assay: immunoSEQ multiplex PCR; the TCRdb copy retains only in-frame clones and omits some. The data show about a million clones, under 80% seen once. Sample: memory CD4+ T cells sorted from blood. Subset described: CD45RA-negative fraction. All receptors derive from a man aged 18 to 35 in good health.

The chain recombines TRBV10-3 with TRBJ2-2, with 12 bases aligning to TRBD1. Germline assignment: CDR1 ENHRY and CDR2 SYGVKD. V trimming: 7 bases; J trimming: 4 bases; junction bases outside the gene matches: 4. The CDR3 has 15 residues. The CDR3 DNA reads as TGTGCCATCACCCCGGGACAGGGGGCCACCGGGGAGCTGTTTTTT. Amino acid sequence: CAITPGQGATGELFF.

The J gene is TRBJ1-3, the V gene TRBV7-6; D is possibly TRBD1 (5 bases). Trimming removed 4 bases at V and 0 bases at J, with 13 bases between. Germline assignment: CDR1 SGHVS and CDR2 FNYEAQ. The CDR3 sequence is 16 residues long. CDR3 sequence: CASSSEGRASGNTIYF. The CDR3 DNA follows: TGTGCCAGCAGCTCGGAGGGACGGGCCTCTGGAAACACCATATATTTT.

The chain is built from TRBV2 and TRBJ2-4; the D gene is possibly TRBD2 (7 bases). Germline V gives CDR1 SNHLY, CDR2 FYNNEI. The CDR3 length is 14 residues. Trimming shortened V by 8 bases and J by 5 bases, and 16 bases separated the two germline ends. CDR3 DNA: TGTGCCAGCCTAGGGGGGGATCGTCAAAACATTCAGTACTTC. Residues: CASLGGDRQNIQYF.

The rearrangement uses TRBV10-2 and TRBJ1-6; no definite D call. V dropped 8 bases and J dropped 7 bases, with 15 bases sitting between them. CDR1 is WSHSY, CDR2 SAAADI, per germline. This CDR3 has 14 amino acids. CDR3 DNA: TGCGCCAGCGAATCCAATTCGGGAAATTCACCCCTCCACTTT. This codes for CASESNSGNSPLHF.

On this clone: The same CDR3 is also encoded by other DNA sequences in this sample. V is TRBV6-5 and J is TRBJ1-6, with D hard to call. The V gene's germline CDR1 is MNHEY and CDR2 SVGAGI. Trimming removed 0 bases from V and 3 bases from J, with 6 bases in between. This CDR3 is 15 amino acids long. CDR3 region: CASSYSRGYNSPLHF. The CDR3 DNA reads as TGTGCCAGCAGTTACTCGCGGGGCTATAATTCACCCCTCCACTTT.

The rearrangement links TRBV7-9 to TRBJ1-5; 10 nucleotides agree with TRBD1. This CDR3 is built from 16 residues. Germline-derived CDR1 and CDR2 are SEHNR and FQNEAQ (reference sequence). The junction had 5 bases not matched to a gene; V was cut back by 5 bases and J by 1 base. The CDR3 sequence is CASSQGQGVSNQPQHF. In DNA, the CDR3 is TGTGCCAGCAGCCAAGGACAGGGGGTAAGCAATCAGCCCCAGCATTTT.

As regards this clone: This same CDR3 is encoded by further DNA sequences in the sample. The chain has TRBV5-1 and TRBJ2-3; a weak D match, TRBD1 (7 bases). CDR1 and CDR2 from the germline V gene are SGHRS and YFSETQ. The V end lost 0 bases, the J end lost 3 bases, and 11 bases lay between the germline ends. The CDR3 spans 15 residues. In DNA form, the CDR3 reads TGCGCCAGCAGCTTGGGGCAGGGGGGAACAGATACGCAGTATTTT. Amino acids: CASSLGQGGTDTQYF.

In this sample, this clone turned up many times. The chain joins TRBV2 to TRBJ2-5, with D unresolved. Trimming removed 2 bases at V and 5 bases at J, with 15 bases between. This CDR3 spans 15 amino acids. Germline V gene sequence: CDR1 SNHLY, CDR2 FYNNEI. CDR3 in amino acids: CASSERVRFKETQYF. The CDR3 coding sequence is TGTGCCAGCAGTGAAAGGGTCAGGTTCAAGGAGACCCAGTACTTC.

V usage is TRBV28 and J usage is TRBJ2-7; D is perhaps TRBD1 or TRBD2 (6 bases each). Germline CDR1 MDHEN, CDR2 SYDVKM. V was cut by 3 bases and J by 1 base, with 13 bases left in between. The CDR3 spans 15 residues. The CDR3 nucleotides read TGTGCCAGCAGTTTTTCGGGGGACACGTCCTACGAGCAGTACTTC. It translates to CASSFSGDTSYEQYF. Full variable domain (missing parts from reference TRBV28 and TRBJ2-7): DVKVTQSSRYLVKRTGEKVFLECVQDMDHENMFWYRQDPGLGLRLIYFSYDVKMKEKGDIPEGYSVSREKKERFSLILESASTNQTSMYLCASSFSGDTSYEQYFGPGTRLTVT.

The rearrangement joins TRBV5-1 to TRBJ2-5; D possibly corresponds to TRBD1 (6 bases). The CDR3 runs to 15 residues. The V end was cut by 2 bases, the J end by 1 base, with 12 bases between. The germline V gene has CDR1 SGHRS and CDR2 YFSETQ. This chain's CDR3 is CASSLGQKIQETQYF. The CDR3 coding sequence is TGCGCCAGCAGCTTAGGACAGAAGATCCAAGAGACCCAGTACTTC.

This sequence joins TRBV19 and TRBJ1-4; perhaps TRBD1 as D (5 bases). The CDR3 has 15 amino acids. V was clipped by 5 bases and J by 2 bases, with 12 bases between them. Germline values: CDR1 LNHDA, CDR2 SQIVND (reference sequence). CDR3 bases: TGTGCCAGTAGTGTGGGGCGCATTACTAATGAAAAACTGTTTTTT. Residues: CASSVGRITNEKLFF. The whole variable domain, filled in from reference TRBV19 and TRBJ1-4, reads DGGITQSPKYLFRKEGQNVTLSCEQNLNHDAMYWYRQDPGQGLRLIYYSQIVNDFQKGDIAEGYSVSREKKESFPLTVTSAQKNPTAFYLCASSVGRITNEKLFFGSGTQLSVL.

The rearrangement uses TRBV19 and TRBJ1-5; 7 positions agree with TRBD1. In germline, CDR1 is LNHDA, CDR2 SQIVND (reference sequence). Trimming took 6 bases from V and 0 from J; bases not matched to a gene: 5. The CDR3 length is 15 residues. The CDR3 coding sequence is TGTGCCAGTAGCATTGGACAGGTTAGCAATCAGCCCCAGCATTTT. This translates into CASSIGQVSNQPQHF.

With respect to this clone: In the same sample, other DNA sequences code for this CDR3. The chain uses TRBV6-1 and TRBJ2-7; D call uncertain. CDR1 and CDR2 (germline): MNHNS, SASEGT. V was clipped by 1 base and J by 4 bases, with 11 bases between them. There are 14 residues in the CDR3. The CDR3 region has the DNA TGTGCCAGCAGTGAAGGAGGCTCCCGGTACGAGCAGTACTTC. It translates to CASSEGGSRYEQYF.

The V gene is TRBV7-2, the J gene TRBJ2-5, with D perhaps being TRBD1 or TRBD2 (5 bases each). The CDR3 is 14 residues long. Germline CDR1 and CDR2: SGHTA and FQGNSA. Trimming removed 5 bases at V and 2 bases at J, with 12 bases between. In DNA form, the CDR3 reads TGTGCCAGCAGCCAGAGAGGGACGCAAGAGACCCAGTACTTC. It yields the protein CASSQRGTQETQYF. The whole variable domain, remainder taken from reference TRBV7-2 and TRBJ2-5, is GAGVSQSPSNKVTEKGKDVELRCDPISGHTALYWYRQSLGQGLEFLIYFQGNSAPDKSGLPSDRFSAERTGGSVSTLTIQRTQQEDSAVYLCASSQRGTQETQYFGPGTRLLVL.

The chain combines TRBV15 with TRBJ2-4; D is unclear. This CDR3 region has 16 residues. The V and J ends lost 1 base and 1 base respectively, with 11 bases between them. Germline values: CDR1 LNHNV, CDR2 YYDKDF (reference sequence). CDR3 protein: CATSRANLGAKNIQYF. In DNA, the CDR3 is TGTGCCACCAGCAGAGCAAACCTGGGGGCCAAAAACATTCAGTACTTC.

The V gene is TRBV5-4, the J gene TRBJ2-1, with a possible D match to TRBD2 (7 bases). Germline V lookup: CDR1 SGHNT, CDR2 YYREEE (reference sequence). The CDR3 sequence is 14 residues long. V lost 1 base to trimming and J lost 7 bases, with 12 bases between them. Here the CDR3 DNA reads TGTGCCAGCAGCTTGCGCGGGGGCGAAAATGAGCAGTTCTTC. It specifies CASSLRGGENEQFF. Using reference TRBV5-4 and TRBJ2-1 for the parts outside the CDR3, the full variable domain is ETGVTQSPTHLIKTRGQQVTLRCSSQSGHNTVSWYQQALGQGPQFIFQYYREEENGRGNFPPRFSGLQFPNYSSELNVNALELDDSALYLCASSLRGGENEQFFGPGTRLTVL.

V usage is TRBV19 and J usage is TRBJ1-4, with D possibly matching TRBD1 (6 bases). The CDR3 spans 13 residues. V was cut by 6 bases and J by 8 bases, with 13 bases left in between. The germline V gene has CDR1 LNHDA and CDR2 SQIVND (reference sequence). The CDR3 DNA is TGTGCCAGTAGACTAATACAGGGAGAAAAACTGTTTTTT. It is translated as CASRLIQGEKLFF.

The chain combines TRBV25-1 with TRBJ1-1; 7 bases line up with TRBD1. V lost 2 bases, J lost 3 bases, and 3 bases stayed unmatched. The CDR3 has 14 residues. Germline values: CDR1 MGHDK, CDR2 SYGVNS. The CDR3 region is CASSEQGGYTEAFF. DNA for the CDR3: TGTGCCAGCAGTGAACAGGGGGGGTACACTGAAGCTTTCTTT.

The V gene is TRBV9, the J gene TRBJ1-3; a weak D match, TRBD1 (5 bases). V gave up 0 bases and J gave up 3 bases, with 10 bases separating them. This CDR3 comprises 15 residues. Looked up from germline, CDR1 is SGDLS and CDR2 is YYNGEE. Here the CDR3 reads CASSVVGAGGNTIYF. The CDR3 region has the DNA TGTGCCAGCAGCGTAGTAGGGGCTGGTGGAAACACCATATATTTT.

This clone was observed a handful of times. The sample contains more than one DNA sequence encoding this CDR3. The V and J genes are TRBV5-1 and TRBJ1-3; D perhaps matches TRBD1 (6 bases). Germline CDR1 reads SGHRS; CDR2 reads YFSETQ. Trimming stripped 4 bases from V and 0 bases from J, with 11 bases between. CDR3 length: 15 amino acids. The CDR3 loop reads CASSPTGVSGNTIYF. The CDR3 nucleotides are TGCGCCAGCAGCCCGACAGGAGTCTCTGGAAACACCATATATTTT.

The V gene is TRBV5-4, the J gene TRBJ2-7, with 8 bases that match TRBD2. The ends lost 4 bases at V and 5 bases at J; junction bases unmatched: 11. Germline values: CDR1 SGHNT, CDR2 YYREEE (reference sequence). The CDR3 runs to 15 residues. For the CDR3, the DNA is TGTGCCAGCAGCCCAACTGACGGGGGGGCTGACGAGCAGTACTTC. Protein product: CASSPTDGGADEQYF. The full variable domain, completed using reference TRBV5-4 and TRBJ2-7, is ETGVTQSPTHLIKTRGQQVTLRCSSQSGHNTVSWYQQALGQGPQFIFQYYREEENGRGNFPPRFSGLQFPNYSSELNVNALELDDSALYLCASSPTDGGADEQYFGPGTRLTVT.

The rearrangement joins TRBV7-8 to TRBJ2-7; 8 nucleotides line up with TRBD2. The CDR3 sequence is 14 residues long. J lost 3 bases, V lost 1 base, and 2 bases had no gene match. Germline V gene data show CDR1 as SGHVS and CDR2 as FQNEAQ. CDR3 residues: CASSLGGRFYEQYF. CDR3 in DNA: TGTGCCAGCAGCTTAGGCGGGAGGTTCTACGAGCAGTACTTC.

The chain couples TRBV6-5 to TRBJ2-2, with 8 bases identical to TRBD1. In germline, CDR1 is MNHEY, CDR2 SVGAGI. The CDR3 is made up of 15 amino acids. J was trimmed by 1 base and V by 8 bases; bases with no gene match: 6. The CDR3 region has the DNA TGTGCCAGCTCCTTTGGGACAGGGAACACCGGGGAGCTGTTTTTT. Protein sequence: CASSFGTGNTGELFF.

The gene calls are TRBV9 and TRBJ1-2; D is undetermined. Trimming stripped 0 bases from V and 7 bases from J, with 13 bases between. There are 14 residues in the CDR3. Germline CDR1 reads SGDLS; CDR2 reads YYNGEE. The CDR3 DNA reads as TGTGCCAGCAGCGTAGATCAGTTCTCGGCTGGCTACACCTTC. It specifies CASSVDQFSAGYTF.

The rearrangement joins TRBV28 to TRBJ1-1, with D unclear. CDR1 and CDR2 from the germline V gene are MDHEN and SYDVKM. The V gene lost 2 bases and the J gene lost 0 bases, with 4 bases spanning the gap. CDR3 length: 13 amino acids. This CDR3 is CASSLQLNTEAFF. The CDR3 DNA reads TGTGCCAGCAGTTTACAGTTGAACACTGAAGCTTTCTTT.

This chain links TRBV7-9 with TRBJ2-1, with TRBD2 matching 9 bases. The junction had 1 base not matched to a gene; V was cut back by 0 bases and J by 4 bases. The CDR3 consists of 15 residues. Germline V gene data show CDR1 as SEHNR and CDR2 as FQNEAQ (reference sequence). The CDR3 is CASSLALAGYNEQFF. In DNA form, the CDR3 reads TGTGCCAGCAGCTTAGCTCTAGCGGGATACAATGAGCAGTTCTTC.

The V gene is TRBV28, the J gene TRBJ1-1; 7 nucleotides align to TRBD1. The junction had 5 bases not matched to a gene; V was cut back by 3 bases and J by 7 bases. Germline values: CDR1 MDHEN, CDR2 SYDVKM. The CDR3 contains 13 residues. In DNA form, the CDR3 reads TGTGCCAGCAGTTTGGTTCAGGGGGTTGAAGCTTTCTTT. Translation: CASSLVQGVEAFF.